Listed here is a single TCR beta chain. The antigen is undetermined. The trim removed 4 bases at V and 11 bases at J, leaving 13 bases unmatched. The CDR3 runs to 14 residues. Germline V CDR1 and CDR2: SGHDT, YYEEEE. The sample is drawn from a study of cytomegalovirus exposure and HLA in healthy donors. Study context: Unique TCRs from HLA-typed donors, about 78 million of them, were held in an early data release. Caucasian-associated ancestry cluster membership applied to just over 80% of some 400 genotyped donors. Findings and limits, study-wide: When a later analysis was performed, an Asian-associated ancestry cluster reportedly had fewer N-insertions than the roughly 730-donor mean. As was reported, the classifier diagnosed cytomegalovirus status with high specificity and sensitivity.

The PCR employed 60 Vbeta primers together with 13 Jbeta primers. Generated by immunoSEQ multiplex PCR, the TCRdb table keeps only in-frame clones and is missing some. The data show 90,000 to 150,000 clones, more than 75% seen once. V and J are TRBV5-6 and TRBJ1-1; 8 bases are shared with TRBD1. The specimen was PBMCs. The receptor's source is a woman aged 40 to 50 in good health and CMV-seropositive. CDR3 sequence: CASSPTGEPLGAFF. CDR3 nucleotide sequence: TGTGCCAGCAGCCCGACAGGGGAGCCCCTTGGGGCTTTCTTT.